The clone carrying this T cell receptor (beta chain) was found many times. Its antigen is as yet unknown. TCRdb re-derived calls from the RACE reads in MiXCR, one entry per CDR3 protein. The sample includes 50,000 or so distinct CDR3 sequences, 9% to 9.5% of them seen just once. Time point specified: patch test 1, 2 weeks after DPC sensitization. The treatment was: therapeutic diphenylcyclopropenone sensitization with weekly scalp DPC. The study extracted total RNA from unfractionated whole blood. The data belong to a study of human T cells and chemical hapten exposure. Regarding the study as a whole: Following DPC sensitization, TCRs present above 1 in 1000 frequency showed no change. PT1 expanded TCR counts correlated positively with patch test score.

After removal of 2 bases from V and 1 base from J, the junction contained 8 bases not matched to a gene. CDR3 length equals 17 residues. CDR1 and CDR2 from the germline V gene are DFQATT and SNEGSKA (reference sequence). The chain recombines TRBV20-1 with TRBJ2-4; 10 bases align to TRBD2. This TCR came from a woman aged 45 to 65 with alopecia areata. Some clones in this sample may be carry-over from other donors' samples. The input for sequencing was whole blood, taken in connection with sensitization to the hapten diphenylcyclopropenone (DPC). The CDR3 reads CSARSPSGSTAKNIQYF. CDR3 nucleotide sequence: TGCAGTGCTAGAAGCCCTAGCGGGAGTACGGCCAAAAACATTCAGTACTTC.